This TCR beta chain was sequenced in a study of blood T cell repertoires in COVID-19. Study at large: Some COVID-19 samples were acute and others convalescent; all came from the United States, Italy and Spain. PBMCs, B-cell-depleted T cells, or T cells were the source of the cDNA or gDNA that made up the material.

Participants were aged about 18 to 100 years, lived in roughly 23 US areas, and enrolled virtually. Symptom resolution, clearance, or two negative PCRs marked donors in Cohort 3 as recovered. Data came from immunoSEQ multiplex PCR; TCRdb stores just in-frame clones and leaves some out. The sample holds a few hundred thousand clones; about 83% are singletons and the top ten take 6% to 7%. This CDR3 region has 15 residues. Germline-derived CDR1 and CDR2 are SNHLY and FYNNEI. Trimming cost V 6 bases and J 5 bases; bases outside gene matches: 12. Sequenced sample: PBMCs or T cells enriched from blood (not recorded which). This chain connects TRBV2 to TRBJ2-5, with TRBD2 matching 7 bases. The sequence was obtained from a woman between 40 and 55 years old who had recovered from COVID-19. The CDR3 here is CASSLLAMAGETQYF. The CDR3 DNA follows: TGTGCCAGCAGCCTACTAGCGATGGCCGGTGAGACCCAGTACTTC. Complete variable domain (other parts from reference TRBV2 and TRBJ2-5): EPEVTQTPSHQVTQMGQEVILRCVPISNHLYFYWYRQILGQKVEFLVSFYNNEISEKSEIFDDQFSVERPDGSNFTLKIRSTKLEDSAMYFCASSLLAMAGETQYFGPGTRLLVL.